Listed below are T cell receptor beta chains from one sample, sequenced in a study of T-cell memory formation after mild COVID-19. TCRdb reanalysed the 5' RACE reads using MiXCR and keeps one entry per CDR3 protein. The table shows hundreds of thousands of distinct CDR3 sequences, with over 20% occurring only once. The sample consisted of PBMCs or a T cell subset sorted from them (not recorded which). The origin of the receptors is an adult woman who had mild COVID-19 (a few samples of this study predate the infection). Cell type and time point are not known. Both conserved end residues are part of each CDR3. The D gene is left open where the match is weak. Clone size appears in some rows only: once, few, many, or a class for an expanded clone.

few,16,TRBV29-1,TRBD2,TRBJ2-3,TGCAGCGTTGGCGGGGGGAGCGGGAAATCGGTAGATACGCAGTATTTT,CSVGGGSGKSVDTQYF
many,15,TRBV7-6,TRBD1,TRBJ2-7,TGTGCCAGCAGCTTAGGTGGGACAGGGGCCTACGAGCAGTACTTC,CASSLGGTGAYEQYF
.,14,TRBV13,.,TRBJ2-6,TGTGCCAGCAGCTTAGGCCGGTCATCGAAGGTCCTGACTTTC,CASSLGRSSKVLTF
few,15,TRBV3-1,.,TRBJ2-2,TGTGCCAGCAGCCAAGTTCAGGGAAGCACCGGGGAGCTGTTTTTT,CASSQVQGSTGELFF
.,15,TRBV7-9,TRBD2,TRBJ2-7,TGTGCCAGCAGCGCCCCTAGCGGGCCCAACTACGAGCAGTACTTC,CASSAPSGPNYEQYF
few,14,TRBV5-1,.,TRBJ1-1,TGCGCCAGCAATACCGGGACATCGAACACTGAAGCTTTCTTT,CASNTGTSNTEAFF
few,12,TRBV12-3/TRBV12-4,.,TRBJ2-1,TGTGCCAGCAGACATTCCTACAATGAGCAGTTCTTC,CASRHSYNEQFF
.,14,TRBV4-3,TRBD1,TRBJ2-7,TGCGCCAGCAGTACAGGGACAGGGATATACGAGCAGTACTTC,CASSTGTGIYEQYF
many,14,TRBV7-8,.,TRBJ2-2,TGTGCCAGCAGCTTACAGCCGCGAACCGGGGAGCTGTTTTTT,CASSLQPRTGELFF
few,13,TRBV19,.,TRBJ1-2,TGTGCCAGTAGTAGGGACTCCCACTATGGCTACACCTTC,CASSRDSHYGYTF
few,14,TRBV24-1,.,TRBJ2-7,TGTGCCACCCTGGTTCGTGACAGAGGTAGCGAGCAGTACTTC,CATLVRDRGSEQYF
.,14,TRBV7-8,.,TRBJ2-1,TGTGCCAGCAGCTTACCTAGCTGGGGGCCTCAGCAGTTCTTC,CASSLPSWGPQQFF
.,16,TRBV5-1,.,TRBJ2-3,TGCGCCAGCAGCTTTCAAGCGGCAACTAGCACAGATACGCAGTATTTT,CASSFQAATSTDTQYF
many,13,TRBV27,TRBD2,TRBJ2-1,TGTGCCAGCAGTCCGAGGCGGGGGGGTGAGCAGTTCTTC,CASSPRRGGEQFF
few,15,TRBV7-9,TRBD1,TRBJ1-2,TGTGCCAGCAGCTTAGTGGACAGGGGAAGCTATGGCTACACCTTC,CASSLVDRGSYGYTF
few,13,TRBV18,.,TRBJ1-2,TGTGCCAGCTCTTCGGGGGCGGGCTATGGCTACACCTTC,CASSSGAGYGYTF
.,12,TRBV7-2,.,TRBJ1-5,TGTGCCAGCAGCTTCCGTGGGCAGCCCCAGCATTTT,CASSFRGQPQHF
many,13,TRBV7-8,.,TRBJ1-2,TGTGCCAGCATGGGACTAACTAACTATGGCTACACCTTC,CASMGLTNYGYTF
few,16,TRBV7-8,TRBD1,TRBJ2-1,TGTGCCAGCAGCCAAAAATGGGACAGACTCTACAATGAGCAGTTCTTC,CASSQKWDRLYNEQFF
few,15,TRBV27,.,TRBJ2-2,TGTGCCAGCAGCGTCCGACAGGTTGTCGGCGGGGAGCTGTTTTTT,CASSVRQVVGGELFF